This TCR beta chain was sequenced for a study of early T cells in non-severe SARS-CoV-2 infection. The wider study: Chains from this unsorted whole-blood bulk RNA could not be paired. Study-level points and caveats: Private and CD4 specificities were missed by VDJdb matching, which favored anti-spike CD8 responses.

Attachment of unique molecular identifiers to individual cDNA molecules was performed. TCRdb reanalysed the 5' RACE reads using MiXCR and keeps one entry per CDR3 protein. This sample yields over 60,000 distinct CDR3 sequences, of which over 9.5% are seen a single time; more than 7.5% belongs to the top ten. This clonotype has more than one count but fewer than ten. Its matching antigen is unknown. The sequence was collected from an adult who was a healthcare worker with PCR-confirmed SARS-CoV-2 infection or an uninfected control (not recorded which). The input for sequencing was whole blood, taken at baseline.

The CDR3 loop reads CASSPPTGHYGYTF. CDR3 sequence (DNA): TGCGCCAGCAGCCCCCCGACAGGACACTATGGCTACACCTTC. The rearrangement links TRBV4-3 to TRBJ1-2, with a possible D match to TRBD1 (6 bases). The V end was cut by 4 bases, the J end by 3 bases, with 12 bases between. Germline V gene lookup returns CDR1 LGHNA and CDR2 YSLEER. The CDR3 runs to 14 residues.